This TCR beta chain was identified during a study of shared clonotypes between healthy human individuals. The overall study: Per-donor plates numbered three CD4 naive, three CD4 memory, two CD8 naive and one CD8 memory.

The junction had 7 bases not matched to a gene; V was cut back by 5 bases and J by 3 bases. The CDR3 runs to 15 residues. Per the germline V gene, CDR1 is MGHRA and CDR2 is YSYEKL. This clone was seen a few times. The authors distributed each subset's genomic DNA evenly over several immunoSEQ plates. Sequenced by immunoSEQ multiplex PCR; TCRdb stores in-frame clones only, minus some. In the table there are about 980,000 clones, more than 75% of which are singletons. The sequencing input was memory CD4+ T cells sorted from blood. Subset given: CD45RA-negative fraction. The sequence was obtained from a man between 18 and 35 years old in good health. This chain links TRBV4-1 with TRBJ2-7; the match to TRBD1 covers 10 bases. The CDR3 is CASSSAGTGVYEQYF. The CDR3 nucleotides read TGCGCCAGCAGCTCAGCCGGGACAGGGGTCTACGAGCAGTACTTC.